The 3 T cell receptor beta chains below all came from one sample that was sequenced in a study of T cell changes during pregnancy in multiple sclerosis (dated by TCRdb to 2018 to 2020). Libraries came from the immunoSEQ multiplex PCR assay. Held by TCRdb, this immuneACCESS table contains in-frame sequences only and omits some clones. Under half of the omission traces to an unresolved V gene where checked; the cause of the rest is unknown. Across this sample there are approximately 60,000 clones, with around nine tenths seen only once. The ten most abundant clones make up 5.3% of the sample. Input material: peripheral blood from another person, used as feeder cells. The receptors come from a human donor whose cells served as feeder cells for cultures in a pregnancy study.

This clone has only one observation. The chain couples TRBV7-2 to TRBJ1-4, with 9 bases matching TRBD1. The V segment lost 5 bases and the J segment 8 bases; nucleotides outside the gene matches: 9. The CDR3 totals 15 residues. Germline V gives CDR1 SGHTA, CDR2 FQGNSA. In DNA form, the CDR3 reads TGTGCCAGCAGCCTGGGGACAGGGAGTAGAGAAAAACTGTTTTTT. Translating it yields CASSLGTGSREKLFF.

The chain is built from TRBV7-9 and TRBJ1-1; possibly TRBD1 for D (6 bases). V was shortened by 5 bases and J by 0 bases, with 22 bases between the two germline ends. Germline values: CDR1 SEHNR, CDR2 FQNEAQ (reference sequence). This CDR3 is built from 18 residues. CDR3: CASSEPRSFRGMNTEAFF. Here the CDR3 DNA reads TGTGCCAGCAGCGAGCCCAGGTCCTTCAGGGGTATGAACACTGAAGCTTTCTTT.

The V call is TRBV19, the J call TRBJ2-7; 9 bases line up with TRBD2. V was clipped by 5 bases and J by 7 bases; unmatched bases: 12. This CDR3 contains 15 residues. In germline, CDR1 is LNHDA, CDR2 SQIVND (reference sequence). The CDR3 DNA is TGTGCCAGTAGTTTGGCGGGAGGGCCGGTGGGGGAGCAGTACTTC. Residues: CASSLAGGPVGEQYF. The complete variable domain, with remaining parts taken from reference TRBV19 and TRBJ2-7, reads DGGITQSPKYLFRKEGQNVTLSCEQNLNHDAMYWYRQDPGQGLRLIYYSQIVNDFQKGDIAEGYSVSREKKESFPLTVTSAQKNPTAFYLCASSLAGGPVGEQYFGPGTRLTVT.